This record covers a single TCR beta chain. Its antigen remains unknown. The entry originates in a study of tumor and adjacent non-tumor tissue in lung cancer. This sample's RNA came from whole unsorted tissue. Chemotherapy-naive patients with new lung cancer underwent thoracic surgery in China, August–late 2014. General observations from the study: Compared with tumor, normal lung showed significantly lower TCR diversity. Top 100 clones took a larger repertoire share in normal lung.

The CDR3 sequence is 15 residues long. V lost 5 bases and J 6 bases, leaving 20 bases between the germline ends. Germline lookup yields CDR1 SEHNR and CDR2 FQNEAQ (reference sequence). TCRbeta libraries were built with three rounds of nested PCR, modified from ARM-PCR. Each CDR3 protein gets one entry after TCRdb re-called the multiplex PCR reads with MiXCR. This table holds just over 200,000 distinct CDR3 sequences, 71% found once. The sample comprised lung tumor tissue. The V and J genes are TRBV7-9 and TRBJ2-7, with a tentative D call TRBD2 (6 bases). This TCR came from a man aged 55 to 69 with non-small cell lung cancer. The CDR3: CASSPPGTAVSEQYF. DNA of the CDR3: TGTGCCAGCAGCCCACCCGGGACTGCCGTATCCGAGCAGTACTTC.